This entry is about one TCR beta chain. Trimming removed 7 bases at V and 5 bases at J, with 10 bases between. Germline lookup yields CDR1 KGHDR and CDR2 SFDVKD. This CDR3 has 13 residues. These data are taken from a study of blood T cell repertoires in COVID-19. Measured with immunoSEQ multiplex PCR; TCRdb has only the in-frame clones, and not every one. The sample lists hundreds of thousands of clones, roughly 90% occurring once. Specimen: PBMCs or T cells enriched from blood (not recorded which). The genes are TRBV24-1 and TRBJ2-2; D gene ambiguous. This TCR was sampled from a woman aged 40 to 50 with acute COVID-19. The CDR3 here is CATRRGGTGELFF. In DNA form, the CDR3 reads TGTGCCACCAGGCGAGGCGGAACCGGGGAGCTGTTTTTT.